Sequencing of this T cell receptor beta chain was carried out in a study of T cell repertoires in cytomegalovirus infection. Study as a whole: CMV infection and matching HLA type were both indicated by public TCR beta signatures. Study-wide results and limits: Dominant in the ex vivo response were TCR beta clonotypes restricted by HLA-C and specific for CMV.

The V gene lost 3 bases and the J gene lost 2 bases, with 9 bases spanning the gap. Looked up from germline, CDR1 is SGHNT and CDR2 is YENEEA. The CDR3 covers 14 residues. One entry per CDR3 protein, called by TCRdb with MiXCR from the reads. The data hold more than 140,000 distinct CDR3 sequences, with roughly 6% observed a single time. This clonotype was observed many times. Its specificity is unknown. This sequence joins TRBV11-3 and TRBJ2-3; possible D gene TRBD2, 6 bases. This TCR came from a human donor in good health (CMV status not recorded). Some clones in this sample may be carry-over from other donors' samples. Sequenced material: PBMCs. The CDR3 is CASSFGGTTDTQYF. CDR3 DNA sequence: TGTGCCAGCAGCTTTGGAGGGACCACAGATACGCAGTATTTT.